This TCR beta chain was profiled in a study of blood T cell repertoires in COVID-19. The wider study: Acute and convalescent COVID-19 specimens originated in the United States, Italy and Spain. Nucleic acid was either cDNA or gDNA, and it came from T cells, B-cell-depleted T cells, or PBMCs.

The authors' processing: Researchers report that nucleated cell counts were estimated from reference gene primer amplification. The table came from immunoSEQ multiplex PCR; TCRdb's copy has only in-frame clones and leaves some out. V and J calls and clone size come straight from that table; D and trimming were deduced from the DNA. The sample shows about 380,000 clones, 85% of them seen only once. This sequence originates from a woman younger than 35 with acute or convalescent COVID-19. The sequencing input was peripheral blood.

In DNA, the CDR3 is TGTGCCAGCAGCTTGAGCTCTTGGCAAACGAGGTGGTTCGATGGCTACACCTTC. Protein sequence: CASSLSSWQTRWFDGYTF. The rearrangement links TRBV5-6 to TRBJ1-2; D gene unclear. Trimming removed 1 base from V and 6 bases from J, with 25 bases in between. The CDR3 consists of 18 residues. Germline CDR1 and CDR2: SGHDT and YYEEEE.